Listed here are 10 T cell receptor beta chains from one sample, sequenced in a study of T cells in Graves' hyperthyroidism and ophthalmopathy. Authors of the study amplified TCR beta CDR3 regions from RNA transcripts. The primer set for the first-round RT-PCR of the TCR CDR3 was HTBI. TCRdb re-analysed the multiplex PCR reads in MiXCR, keeping a single row per CDR3 protein. The sample shows hundreds of thousands of distinct CDR3 sequences, around 38% of them seen only once. Input material: blood. These receptors all stem from a man younger than 35 with Graves' hyperthyroidism.

This clonotype was recorded at least ten times. An end of the junction does not agree with germline; a read error may underlie this. The V and J genes are TRBV5-1 and TRBJ2-6; no clear D. This CDR3 region has 12 residues. Germline V gene data show CDR1 as SGHRS and CDR2 as YFSETQ. CDR3 sequence reads: CASSLGANVLTF. As DNA, the CDR3 is TGTGCCAGCAGTCTCGGGGCCAACGTCCTGACTTTC.

The chain combines TRBV12-3 or TRBV12-4 with TRBJ2-6; a possible D gene is TRBD2 (6 bases). V lost 6 bases and J 0 bases, leaving 15 bases between the germline ends. This CDR3 region has 17 residues. The CDR3 sequence: CASRGLGTDSGANVLTF. In DNA form, the CDR3 reads TGTGCCAGCAGGGGACTTGGGACTGACTCTGGGGCCAACGTCCTGACTTTC.

V is TRBV2 and J is TRBJ2-1; TRBD2 is a possible D gene (5 bases). The germline gives CDR1 SNHLY, CDR2 FYNNEI. V was clipped by 4 bases and J by 0 bases, with 10 bases between them. The CDR3 is 15 residues long. The CDR3 loop is CASSVGTSSYNEQFF. In DNA, the CDR3 is TGTGCCAGCAGTGTAGGCACTAGCTCCTACAATGAGCAGTTCTTC. The entire variable domain, with the rest obtained from reference TRBV2 and TRBJ2-1, is as follows: EPEVTQTPSHQVTQMGQEVILRCVPISNHLYFYWYRQILGQKVEFLVSFYNNEISEKSEIFDDQFSVERPDGSNFTLKIRSTKLEDSAMYFCASSVGTSSYNEQFFGPGTRLTVL.

A few counts support this clonotype. The rearrangement joins TRBV7-2 to TRBJ2-7; TRBD2 matches at 7 bases. In germline, CDR1 is SGHTA, CDR2 FQGNSA. The CDR3 is 14 amino acids. The V gene end was trimmed by 3 bases and the J gene end by 2 bases; junction bases not matched to a gene: 4. The CDR3 bases are TGTGCCAGCAGCTTTGGGGGGGACCCCTACGAGCAGTACTTC. This translates into CASSFGGDPYEQYF.

This clonotype came up many times. The CDR3 DNA sequence: TGTGCCAGCACCGCAGGAGTCGGGGGGGCCGGGGCCAACGTCCTGACTTTC. Its translation: CASTAGVGGAGANVLTF. The gene calls are TRBV2 and TRBJ2-6; TRBD2 matches at 8 bases. The CDR3 totals 17 residues. The germline gives CDR1 SNHLY, CDR2 FYNNEI. Trimming cost V 7 bases and J 4 bases; bases outside gene matches: 12.

The chain has TRBV5-5 and TRBJ2-2; 7 nucleotides align to TRBD1. The germline V gene encodes CDR1 SGHKS and CDR2 YYEKEE (reference sequence). The CDR3 spans 14 residues. V dropped 8 bases and J dropped 4; count of bases not matched to a gene: 8. The CDR3 protein is CASDRDRSTGELFF. The DNA for the CDR3 is TGTGCCAGTGACCGGGACAGAAGCACCGGGGAGCTGTTTTTT.

This clonotype was detected a few times. This chain joins TRBV7-2 and TRBJ2-7; D is undetermined. CDR3 length: 11 amino acids. V was trimmed by 6 bases and J by 7 bases, leaving 10 bases between them. In germline, CDR1 is SGHTA, CDR2 FQGNSA. The CDR3 coding sequence is TGTGCCAGCAGACAAGCACAGGAGCAGTACTTC. It yields the protein CASRQAQEQYF.

This clonotype turned up a few times. The chain carries TRBV5-8 and TRBJ2-5; 10 bases are a match to TRBD1. The CDR3 runs to 15 residues. Germline assignment: CDR1 SGHTS and CDR2 YDEGEE. V lost 4 bases to trimming and J lost 2 bases; unmatched junction nucleotides: 5. CDR3: CASSDPGQGQETQYF. The CDR3 coding sequence is TGTGCCAGCAGCGACCCGGGACAGGGGCAAGAGACCCAGTACTTC.

Many counts were recorded for this clonotype. The chain couples TRBV10-2 to TRBJ1-2; possibly TRBD1 for D (5 bases). V lost 6 bases to trimming and J lost 4 bases, with 21 bases between them. The CDR3 is 16 amino acids. The germline gives CDR1 WSHSY, CDR2 SAAADI. CDR3 sequence (DNA): TGCGCCAGCAGCCGGGGCCGGGGGAAGCGGCTCTATGGCTACACCTTC. This encodes CASSRGRGKRLYGYTF.

With regard to this clonotype: A much larger clone differs by one base, so this may be a read error. The chain links TRBV24-1 to TRBJ2-2; D remains ambiguous. Trimming took off 4 bases at V and 6 bases at J, with 11 bases between the two ends. Germline V CDR1 and CDR2: KGHDR, SFDVKD. This CDR3 region has 14 residues. The CDR3 DNA reads as TGTGCCACCAGTGAGTCGCAGAGCGCCGGGGAGCTGTTTTTT. This gives the protein CATSESQSAGELFF.